This T cell receptor beta chain was documented in a study of CD8 T cells in Susac syndrome. The CDR3 totals 12 residues. The ends were cut back, 3 bases at V and 7 bases at J, with 4 bases in the middle. Germline CDR1 reads SGHTA; CDR2 reads FQGNSA. Sequencing of TCR beta was performed on blood CD8+ T cells and on blood CD4+ T cells. Matched for age and sex, the controls were healthy donors. Both CD4+ and CD8+ T cells were negatively isolated, and TEMRA cells underwent FACS enrichment. When the RNA was reverse transcribed, random hexamers were used with an input of roughly 0.45 to 1 ug. Amplification of TCR beta CDR3 across 54 Vbeta and 13 Jbeta was performed with immunoSEQ multiplex PCR. TCRdb re-called the immunoSEQ multiplex PCR reads with MiXCR, one entry per CDR3 protein. The table records approximately 100,000 distinct CDR3 sequences, roughly 92% of them present only once.

The specimen sequenced was CD8+ T cells from PBMCs. The origin of this receptor is a human donor in good health. The rearrangement uses TRBV7-2 and TRBJ1-6, with D unresolved. The CDR3 loop is CASSLANSPLHF. In DNA form, the CDR3 reads TGTGCCAGCAGCTTGGCCAATTCACCCCTCCACTTT.